The clone carrying this T cell receptor beta chain was seen more than once but under ten times. Assay used: immunoSEQ multiplex PCR; TCRdb lists only in-frame clones, some missing. The table has 250,000 or so clones, about nine tenths seen once. This CDR3 is built from 15 residues. The V gene end was trimmed by 3 bases and the J gene end by 1 base; junction bases not matched to a gene: 4. From germline, CDR1 is KGHSH and CDR2 LQKENI. These data belong to a study of blood T cell repertoires in COVID-19. Study background: Nucleic acid was either cDNA or gDNA, and it came from T cells, B-cell-depleted T cells, or PBMCs.

Sample: peripheral blood. This chain uses TRBV18 with TRBJ2-7, with 9 bases lining up with TRBD1. This sequence was found in a woman in her 30s with active or convalescent COVID-19. Here the CDR3 reads CASSPPGQGSYEQYF. CDR3 bases: TGTGCCAGCTCACCCCCGGGACAGGGTTCCTACGAGCAGTACTTC.